This TCR beta chain was observed in a study of cytomegalovirus exposure and HLA in healthy donors. J lost 4 bases, V lost 7 bases, and 7 bases had no gene match. The length of the CDR3 is 15 residues. The V gene's germline CDR1 is LNHDA and CDR2 SQIVND (reference sequence). PCR used 60 Vbeta primers and 13 Jbeta primers. This table comes from immunoSEQ multiplex PCR, and its TCRdb copy is limited to in-frame clones, with some not included. The sample carries approximately 140,000 clones, more than 60% recorded once. This clone was picked up a small number of times. The J gene is TRBJ1-5, the V gene TRBV19, with 10 bases fitting TRBD1. The receptor comes from a female donor in good health and CMV-seronegative. Sequencing was performed on PBMCs. The CDR3 DNA follows: TGTGCCAGTACCGGAAGACAGGGGGCTAATCAGCCCCAGCATTTT. Amino acid sequence: CASTGRQGANQPQHF.